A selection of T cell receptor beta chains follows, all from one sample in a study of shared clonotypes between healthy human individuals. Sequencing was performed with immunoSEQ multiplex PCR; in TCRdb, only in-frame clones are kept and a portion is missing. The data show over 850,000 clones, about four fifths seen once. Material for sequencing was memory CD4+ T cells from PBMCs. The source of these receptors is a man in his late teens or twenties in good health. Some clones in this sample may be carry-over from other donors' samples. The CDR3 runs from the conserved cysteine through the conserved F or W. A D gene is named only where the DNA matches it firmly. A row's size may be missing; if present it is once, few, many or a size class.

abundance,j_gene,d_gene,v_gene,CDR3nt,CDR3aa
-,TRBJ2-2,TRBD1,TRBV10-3,TGTGCCATAACCGACAGGGGGGGCACCGGGGAGCTGTTTTTT,CAITDRGGTGELFF
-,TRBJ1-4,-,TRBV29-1,TGCAGCGTTCAGCAGGGAGATGAAAAACTGTTTTTT,CSVQQGDEKLFF
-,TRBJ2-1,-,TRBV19,TGTGCCAGTAGTGAGCCCGGGACCCCGAGGAATGAGCAGTTCTTC,CASSEPGTPRNEQFF
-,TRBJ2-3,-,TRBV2,TGTGCCAGCAGCCGGGAGACAGATACGCAGTATTTT,CASSRETDTQYF
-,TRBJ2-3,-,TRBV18,TGTGCCAGCTCACCACTAACCGGGACATCACTGTTGGATACGCAGTATTTT,CASSPLTGTSLLDTQYF
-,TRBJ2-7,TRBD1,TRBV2,TGTGCCAGCAGTGATGACAGGGCCTACGAGCAGTACTTC,CASSDDRAYEQYF
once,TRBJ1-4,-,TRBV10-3,TGTGCCATCAGTAACCGGGGTTCGGGGGAAAAACTGTTTTTT,CAISNRGSGEKLFF
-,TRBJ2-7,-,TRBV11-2,TGTACCAGCAGCCCCGTCGGCCCGGTGGTGCAGTACTTC,CTSSPVGPVVQYF
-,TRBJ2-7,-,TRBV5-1,TGCGCCAGCAGCCCGCAAGCGGTGGGAACATCCTACGAGCAGTACTTC,CASSPQAVGTSYEQYF
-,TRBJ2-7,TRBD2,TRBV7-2,TGTGCCAGCAGCCTAGGACTAGCGTTCCGGGAGCAGTACTTC,CASSLGLAFREQYF
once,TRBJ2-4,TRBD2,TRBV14,TGTGCCAGCAGCCAAGTCGGGGGGTACAAAAACATTCAGTACTTC,CASSQVGGYKNIQYF
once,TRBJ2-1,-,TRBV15,TGTGCCACCAGCAGAGGAGCGGGTTACACTGAGCAGTTCTTC,CATSRGAGYTEQFF
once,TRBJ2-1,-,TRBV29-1,TGCAGCGTTTTGTCGGGATATCACAATGAGCAGTTCTTC,CSVLSGYHNEQFF
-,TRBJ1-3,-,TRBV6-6,TGTGCGACCCAGGGTAAAGTCAGCAGGAGAAACACCATATATTTT,CATQGKVSRRNTIYF
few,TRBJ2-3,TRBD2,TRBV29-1,TGCAGCGTAGAACCGGGACTAGAGACAGATACGCAGTATTTT,CSVEPGLETDTQYF
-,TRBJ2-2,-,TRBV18,TGTGCCAGCTCACCAGTAGGGGCAGGATTGAACACCGGGGAGCTGTTTTTT,CASSPVGAGLNTGELFF
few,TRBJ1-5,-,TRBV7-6,TGTGCCAGCAGCTTTACAGCAGATGGCAATCAGCCCCAGCATTTT,CASSFTADGNQPQHF
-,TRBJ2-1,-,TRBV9,TGTGCCAGCAGCCCCCCCCAGGTATACAATGAGCAGTTCTTC,CASSPPQVYNEQFF
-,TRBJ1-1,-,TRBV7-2,TGTGCCAGCAGCTTAGATCCCCAGAGGCCCGCTTTCTTT,CASSLDPQRPAFF
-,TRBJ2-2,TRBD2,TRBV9,TGTGCCAGCAGCGTTGACGGGAGGGCCCGTGACGCGAACACCGGGGAGCTGTTTTTT,CASSVDGRARDANTGELFF
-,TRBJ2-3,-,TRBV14,TGTGCCAGCAGCCCCGGGCCGCGAATGTGGACAGATACGCAGTATTTT,CASSPGPRMWTDTQYF
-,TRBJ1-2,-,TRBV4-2,TGTGCCAGCAGCCAAGAAGTTCTGAATTTGGGTGGCTACACCTTC,CASSQEVLNLGGYTF
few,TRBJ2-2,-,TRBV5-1,TGCGCCAGCAGCATGGGGCTTAACACCGGGGAGCTGTTTTTT,CASSMGLNTGELFF
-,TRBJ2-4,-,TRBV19,TGTGCCAGTAGTATAAGGTTCACCAAAAACATTCAGTACTTC,CASSIRFTKNIQYF
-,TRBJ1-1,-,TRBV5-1,TGCGCCAGCAGCTCCCAGGGAGGTACTGAAGCTTTCTTT,CASSSQGGTEAFF
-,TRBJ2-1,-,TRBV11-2,TGTGCCAGCAGCCCCCTGGGTCTCTACAGGGATGAGCAGTTCTTC,CASSPLGLYRDEQFF
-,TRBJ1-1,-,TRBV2,TGTGCCAGCAGTGAAGCGCCCGGGTTCGCTGAAGCTTTCTTT,CASSEAPGFAEAFF
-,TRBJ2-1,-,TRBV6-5,TGTGCCAGCAGTTACTCTGCGGGAACGTTCAATGAGCAGTTCTTC,CASSYSAGTFNEQFF
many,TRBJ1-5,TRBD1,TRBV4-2,TGTGCCAGCAGCCCCTCAGGGGGTGAAAATCAGCCCCAGCATTTT,CASSPSGGENQPQHF
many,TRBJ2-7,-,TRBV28,TGTGCCAGCACCGCCTACGTAGGCTACGAGCAGTACTTC,CASTAYVGYEQYF
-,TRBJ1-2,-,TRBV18,TGTGCCAGCTCACCAATCGCTGGGGACACCTACTATGGCTACACCTTC,CASSPIAGDTYYGYTF
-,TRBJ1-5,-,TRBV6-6,TGTGCCAGCAGTTACTCGATAGCCGATCAGCCCCAGCATTTT,CASSYSIADQPQHF
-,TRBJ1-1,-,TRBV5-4,TGTGCCAGCAGCATTTCGAGGACTGAAGCTTTCTTT,CASSISRTEAFF
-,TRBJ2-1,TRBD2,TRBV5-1,TGCGCCAGCAGTCGGACTAGCGGGGGGAATGAGCAGTTCTTC,CASSRTSGGNEQFF
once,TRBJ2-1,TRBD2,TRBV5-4,TGTGCCAGCACCGGAGGACTAGCCGGTGAGCAGTTCTTC,CASTGGLAGEQFF
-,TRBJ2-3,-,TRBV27,TGTGCCAGCAGCTATGGCCGTTCGACTCCCAACGTGGCAGATACGCAGTATTTT,CASSYGRSTPNVADTQYF
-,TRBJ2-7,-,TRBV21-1,TGTGCCAGCAGCAAACAGGGCTCCTACGAGCAGTACTTC,CASSKQGSYEQYF
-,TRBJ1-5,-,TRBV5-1,TGCGCCAGCAGTCCGACAGGCGAGCCCCAGCATTTT,CASSPTGEPQHF
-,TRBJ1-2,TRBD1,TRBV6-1,TGTGCCAGCAGTGAACGTAGGACAGGGACTACCTATGGCTACACCTTC,CASSERRTGTTYGYTF
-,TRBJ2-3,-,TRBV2,TGTGCCACAGCACCGGTTGGAGCTCGAACTAGCACAGATACGCAGTATTTT,CATAPVGARTSTDTQYF
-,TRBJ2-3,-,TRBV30,TGTGCCTGGGAGGTAGCGGCTAGCACAGATACGCAGTATTTT,CAWEVAASTDTQYF